The rows below give T cell receptor beta chains drawn from one sample of a study of response to subunit inactivated influenza vaccine. TCRdb used MiXCR to reprocess the RT-PCR reads, holding one entry per CDR3 protein. The sample carries 500,000 to 550,000 distinct CDR3 sequences, around 7.9% recorded once. Sample: PBMCs from blood, taken about 24 months after vaccination. The receptors here all came from a man aged 50 to 69 who received an inactivated influenza vaccine. Both conserved end residues are part of each CDR3.

v_gene,j_gene,CDR3aa
TRBV6-2/TRBV6-3,TRBJ2-1,CASSLASSYNEQFF
TRBV6-1,TRBJ1-1,CASSPHLTAEAFF
TRBV2,TRBJ2-5,CASSDGQGAETQYF
TRBV5-1,TRBJ1-6,CASSGSGGYNSPLHF
TRBV7-8,TRBJ1-1,CASSVQNTEAFF
TRBV2,TRBJ1-6,CASSNTISPLHF
TRBV18,TRBJ2-7,CASSPRPGGLGAYEQYF
TRBV3-1,TRBJ1-6,CASSFSDTNSPLHF
TRBV20-1,TRBJ2-7,CSARDQLRVRGKPDSYEQYF
TRBV7-2,TRBJ2-7,CASSLLSGGHYEQYF
TRBV20-1,TRBJ1-5,CSAEWGSQPQHF
TRBV25-1,TRBJ2-3,CASSDRGTDTQYF
TRBV6-1,TRBJ2-7,CASSEAFNEQYF
TRBV11-2,TRBJ1-3,CASSDGPGNTIYF
TRBV28,TRBJ2-5,CASSPPPLETQYF
TRBV12-3/TRBV12-4,TRBJ1-5,CASSLSLSSNQPQHF
TRBV7-3,TRBJ2-1,CASSLIPTGHLQPSSYNEQFF
TRBV20-1,TRBJ2-7,CSAREGSVSYEQYF
TRBV6-1,TRBJ1-1,CASSEQPMNTEAFF
TRBV30,TRBJ1-1,CAWSFTENTEAFF